This T cell receptor beta chain originates from a study of T cell repertoires in cytomegalovirus infection (dated by TCRdb to the late 2010s). Looking at the study overall: Peptide stimulations targeted recently identified HLA-C-restricted CMV epitopes, whose presentation resists viral immunomodulation, together with well-studied HLA-B-restricted epitopes. Because public TCR beta signatures pointed to carriage of CMV infection together with the matching HLA type, the HLA type of each donor mattered for the analysis. Beyond this particular receptor, the publication reports: The ex vivo response was dominated by HLA-C-restricted CMV-specific TCR beta clonotypes, which also provided the single most frequent clonotype in two of eight donors. In both this cohort and an independent cohort of some 370 donors, the cumulative frequency of public TCR beta family members distinguished carriers of CMV infection plus the relevant HLA type.

Based on the germline V gene, the CDR1 and CDR2 sequences are SGHVS and FQNEAQ. At the junction V is shortened by 5 bases and J by 0 bases, with 11 bases in between. Taken from cysteine to phenylalanine, the CDR3 has 15 residues. Just the 45-base CDR3 DNA is kept, in frame starting at base 1. Sequencing relied on an Illumina HiSeq 1500. TCRdb reprocessed the public reads (quality trimming at Q25 with fastp, clone calling with MiXCR) and kept in-frame beta chains. Entries that share a CDR3 protein sequence are merged under the most common genes and DNA. The sample data list some 920,000 distinct CDR3 sequences, and approximately 33% of these were observed just once. In total, the top ten clones hold 10% to 15% of the sample. The label giving this sample's treatment or condition can be read as: in vitro stimulation with specific CMV peptide epitopes to enrich CMV-specific T cells. This clonotype occurred many times. Its antigen is currently not known. Qualities for individual bases were not recorded, and no much larger clone is one base off.

Source: cultured CD8+ T cells from PBMCs, taken from culture after CMV antigen stimulation. The V and J genes are TRBV7-8 and TRBJ1-3, with the identity of the D gene unclear. This clonotype was obtained from a human donor in good health (CMV status not recorded). Some clones in this sample may be carry-over from other donors' samples. DNA sequence: TGTGCCAGCAGCCCTAGTGTAGGCTCTGGAAACACCATATATTTT. The resulting protein is CASSPSVGSGNTIYF.